A single sample is the source of the 24 T cell receptor beta chains below, sequenced in a study of shared clonotypes between healthy human individuals. The method was immunoSEQ multiplex PCR; TCRdb's version includes in-frame clones alone and lacks a portion of them. This sample carries roughly 2.6 million clones, over 85% of them seen once, and the ten largest clones take over 0.12%. The sequenced sample consisted of naive CD4+ T cells sorted from blood. Documented subset: CD45RA+ positively selected. Source of these receptors: a man between 18 and 29 years old in good health.

J is TRBJ2-2 and V is TRBV10-3, with D unresolved. Germline CDR1 reads ENHRY; CDR2 reads SYGVKD. V lost 0 bases to trimming and J lost 4 bases, with 9 bases between them. The CDR3 is made up of 15 amino acids. The CDR3 is CAISESVGRTGELFF. The CDR3 nucleotides are TGTGCCATCAGTGAGTCAGTTGGTCGCACCGGGGAGCTGTTTTTT.

The genes are TRBV7-9 and TRBJ1-4; TRBD1 might be the D (5 bases). Trimming shortened V by 1 base and J by 4 bases, and 10 bases separated the two germline ends. The length of the CDR3 is 15 residues. Looked up from germline, CDR1 is SEHNR and CDR2 is FQNEAQ (reference sequence). The CDR3 reads CASSLEDRDNEKLFF. CDR3 coding DNA: TGTGCCAGCAGCTTAGAAGACAGAGATAATGAAAAACTGTTTTTT.

The chain joins TRBV11-2 to TRBJ2-3; 14 positions match TRBD2. Germline CDR1 is SGHAT and CDR2 is FQNNGV. The junction had 5 bases not matched to a gene; V was cut back by 1 base and J by 5 bases. The CDR3 spans 17 residues. The CDR3 sequence: CASSLGGLAGGEDTQYF. CDR3 sequence (DNA): TGTGCCAGCAGCTTAGGTGGACTAGCGGGAGGAGAAGATACGCAGTATTTT.

Only one count was recorded for this clone. The rearrangement uses TRBV10-3 and TRBJ2-5; TRBD2 agrees at 15 bases. Germline V gives CDR1 ENHRY, CDR2 SYGVKD. The V segment lost 0 bases and the J segment 5 bases; nucleotides outside the gene matches: 7. The CDR3 spans 18 residues. This CDR3 reads CAISESVRTSGGAETQYF. CDR3 nucleotide sequence: TGTGCCATCAGTGAGTCGGTTCGGACTAGCGGGGGGGCGGAGACCCAGTACTTC.

The V gene is TRBV29-1, the J gene TRBJ2-7; 10 bases agree with TRBD1. CDR1 and CDR2 from the germline V gene are SQVTM and ANQGSEA. The CDR3 has 14 amino acids. V shed 4 bases, J shed 1 base, and the junction held 4 bases outside the gene matches. The CDR3 region is CSVGDRGTSYEQYF. The CDR3 DNA is TGCAGCGTTGGGGACAGGGGCACGTCCTACGAGCAGTACTTC.

The genes are TRBV6-1 and TRBJ2-3, with D hard to call. Trimming took 8 bases from V and 0 from J, leaving 12 bases between them. Germline V gives CDR1 MNHNS, CDR2 SASEGT. The CDR3 has 14 amino acids. CDR3 residues: CASAPAFSTDTQYF. In nucleotides, the CDR3 is TGTGCCAGCGCCCCGGCATTTAGCACAGATACGCAGTATTTT.

The chain has TRBV6-1 and TRBJ1-2; D might be TRBD1 (6 bases). CDR3 length: 14 amino acids. V lost 5 bases and J lost 4, with 14 bases in between. CDR1 MNHNS and CDR2 SASEGT come from the germline V gene. The CDR3 loop reads CASSSPPGAYGYTF. Written as DNA, the CDR3 is TGTGCCAGCAGTTCCCCCCCAGGGGCCTATGGCTACACCTTC.

Worth noting for this clone: The sample contains more than one DNA sequence encoding this CDR3. The chain has TRBV5-4 and TRBJ2-7, with D perhaps matching TRBD1 or TRBD2 (5 bases each). V dropped 0 bases and J dropped 4 bases, with 8 bases sitting between them. The CDR3 is 13 residues long. From germline, CDR1 is SGHNT and CDR2 YYREEE (reference sequence). The CDR3 is CASSLGGRYEQYF. CDR3 DNA sequence: TGTGCCAGCAGCTTGGGGGGGAGATACGAGCAGTACTTC.

The chain employs TRBV18 and TRBJ2-1; D may correspond to TRBD1 or TRBD2 (5 bases each). Per germline, CDR1 KGHSH and CDR2 LQKENI. This CDR3 is 14 amino acids long. Trimming shortened V by 6 bases and J by 5 bases, and 14 bases separated the two germline ends. The DNA for the CDR3 is TGTGCCAGCTCGAGCCGGGACCGTAACAATGAGCAGTTCTTC. This gives the protein CASSSRDRNNEQFF.

The gene calls are TRBV28 and TRBJ1-6; D is unclear. Germline-derived CDR1 and CDR2 are MDHEN and SYDVKM. The CDR3 is 14 residues long. V was shortened by 3 bases and J by 7 bases, with 10 bases between the two germline ends. The CDR3, as DNA: TGTGCCAGCAGTTTCCTCGGCGAAAATTCACCCCTCCACTTT. It codes for CASSFLGENSPLHF.

V is TRBV2 and J is TRBJ2-6; D ambiguous. This CDR3 has 16 residues. Germline V gives CDR1 SNHLY, CDR2 FYNNEI. The germline V and J ends were trimmed by 3 bases and 3 bases, with 12 bases remaining between them. The CDR3 sequence: CASSEALVRGANVLTF. The CDR3 nucleotides read TGTGCCAGCAGTGAGGCCCTCGTACGTGGGGCCAACGTCCTGACTTTC.

The count of this clone is one. At the DNA level, this CDR3 is encoded by other sequences in the same sample as well. CDR3 DNA: TGTGCCAGCAGGGGGACTAGCGGTACCTACGAGCAGTACTTC. Translated, it gives CASRGTSGTYEQYF. This chain connects TRBV2 to TRBJ2-7; 11 bases are shared with TRBD2. This CDR3 contains 14 residues. The ends lost 6 bases at V and 2 bases at J; junction bases unmatched: 3. CDR1 is SNHLY, CDR2 FYNNEI, per germline.

The gene calls are TRBV11-2 and TRBJ1-4; D remains ambiguous. Germline assignment: CDR1 SGHAT and CDR2 FQNNGV. The ends were cut back, 1 base at V and 0 bases at J, with 15 bases in the middle. CDR3 length: 18 amino acids. The CDR3 DNA reads as TGTGCCAGCAGCTTAGGTGGGCCGGGCGCCCCAACTAATGAAAAACTGTTTTTT. This sequence encodes CASSLGGPGAPTNEKLFF.

This clone was detected only once. The chain combines TRBV7-2 with TRBJ1-4; 9 bases fit TRBD1. Germline trimming cut 5 bases from V and 0 bases from J; bases unmatched to any gene: 10. This CDR3 has 18 amino acids. Per the germline V gene, CDR1 is SGHTA and CDR2 is FQGNSA. CDR3 sequence: CASSLLGQGGTTNEKLFF. The DNA of the CDR3 is TGTGCCAGCAGCCTACTGGGACAGGGAGGTACAACTAATGAAAAACTGTTTTTT.

This clone was detected once. The V and J genes are TRBV6-4 and TRBJ1-2, with 7 bases lining up with TRBD1. Per germline, CDR1 MRHNA and CDR2 SNTAGT. Germline trimming cut 3 bases from V and 8 bases from J; bases unmatched to any gene: 6. The CDR3 has 13 residues. In nucleotides, the CDR3 is TGTGCCAGCAGTGATGACAGGGCGGGAGGCTACACCTTC. Translation: CASSDDRAGGYTF.

V gene TRBV6-1 combines with J gene TRBJ1-2; TRBD1 aligns across 9 bases. This CDR3 comprises 11 residues. Trimming took 6 bases from V and 13 from J; bases not matched to a gene: 6. The germline CDR1 and CDR2 sequences are MNHNS and SASEGT. CDR3 loop: CASSRQGDFTF. CDR3 coding DNA: TGTGCCAGCAGCCGACAGGGGGACTTCACCTTC.

The V and J genes are TRBV7-9 and TRBJ2-7; 9 bases fit TRBD2. Germline CDR1 is SEHNR and CDR2 is FQNEAQ (reference sequence). J gave up 2 bases and V 5 bases, and 16 bases lay outside the gene matches. The CDR3 sequence is 18 residues long. Here the CDR3 reads CASSISPGTSSGAYEQYF. The CDR3 nucleotides read TGTGCCAGCAGCATCTCTCCGGGAACGTCTAGCGGGGCCTACGAGCAGTACTTC.

The chain links TRBV5-1 to TRBJ2-7; 9 positions match TRBD1. The CDR3 totals 15 residues. Per the germline V gene, CDR1 is SGHRS and CDR2 is YFSETQ. J gave up 1 base and V 4 bases, and 6 bases lay outside the gene matches. The CDR3 reads CASSPEGTGSYEQYF. The CDR3 bases are TGCGCCAGCAGCCCGGAGGGGACAGGGTCCTACGAGCAGTACTTC.

About this clone: The same CDR3 arises from other DNA sequences in this sample as well. This chain connects TRBV2 to TRBJ2-1; D remains ambiguous. V dropped 2 bases and J dropped 0 bases, with 8 bases sitting between them. Germline lookup yields CDR1 SNHLY and CDR2 FYNNEI. The CDR3 has 15 residues. This chain's CDR3 is CASSERLSSYNEQFF. In DNA form, the CDR3 reads TGTGCCAGCAGTGAAAGACTGAGCTCCTACAATGAGCAGTTCTTC. Full variable domain (rest looked up from reference TRBV2 and TRBJ2-1): EPEVTQTPSHQVTQMGQEVILRCVPISNHLYFYWYRQILGQKVEFLVSFYNNEISEKSEIFDDQFSVERPDGSNFTLKIRSTKLEDSAMYFCASSERLSSYNEQFFGPGTRLTVL.

The chain uses TRBV7-8 and TRBJ1-4, with a weak D call TRBD1 (6 bases). Germline V CDR1 and CDR2: SGHVS, FQNEAQ. CDR3 length equals 15 residues. The V gene lost 1 base and the J gene lost 8 bases, with 14 bases spanning the gap. CDR3 sequence (DNA): TGTGCCAGCAGCTTAGGCTCTACAGGGTGGGAAAAACTGTTTTTT. It is translated as CASSLGSTGWEKLFF.

V usage is TRBV5-4 and J usage is TRBJ2-5; the match to TRBD1 covers 10 bases. The CDR3 is 17 amino acids. Germline CDR1 and CDR2: SGHNT and YYREEE (reference sequence). With V trimmed by 3 bases and J by 3 bases, 11 bases remained unmatched. The CDR3 reads CASSSVQDRGRKETQYF. Written as DNA, the CDR3 is TGTGCCAGCAGCTCGGTACAAGACAGGGGGCGAAAAGAGACCCAGTACTTC.

In nucleotides, the CDR3 is TGCGCCAGCAGCCCCACCCCGGGACAGGGGGCGGGTGGCTACACCTTC. This encodes CASSPTPGQGAGGYTF. This chain joins TRBV5-1 and TRBJ1-2; 12 nucleotides match TRBD1. V lost 4 bases, J lost 7 bases, and 11 bases stayed unmatched. CDR3 size: 16 residues. Germline V CDR1 and CDR2: SGHRS, YFSETQ. The full variable domain, completed using reference TRBV5-1 and TRBJ1-2, is KAGVTQTPRYLIKTRGQQVTLSCSPISGHRSVSWYQQTPGQGLQFLFEYFSETQRNKGNFPGRFSGRQFSNSRSEMNVSTLELGDSALYLCASSPTPGQGAGGYTFGSGTRLTVV.

Points on this clone: The same CDR3 can be traced to other DNA sequences in this sample. The V and J genes are TRBV18 and TRBJ2-3, with D possibly being TRBD2 (6 bases). Looked up from germline, CDR1 is KGHSH and CDR2 is LQKENI. V was trimmed by 3 bases and J by 2 bases, leaving 12 bases between them. The CDR3 extends over 15 amino acids. The CDR3 sequence: CASSPSGGITDTQYF. For the CDR3, the DNA is TGTGCCAGCTCACCCTCTGGGGGGATCACAGATACGCAGTATTTT.

The rearrangement links TRBV6-5 to TRBJ1-6, with 7 bases identical to TRBD1. The CDR3 sequence is 15 residues long. CDR1 is MNHEY, CDR2 SVGAGI, per germline. The J segment lost 8 bases and the V segment lost 1 base, leaving 5 bases of the junction unmatched. CDR3 sequence (DNA): TGTGCCAGCAGTTACTTGGACAGGAGCGATTCACCCCTCCACTTT. Its protein product is CASSYLDRSDSPLHF.